This paragraph reports one TCR beta chain. Its antigen is unknown. Within one base of it there is no much larger clone, and no base qualities were kept. These data are taken from a study of blood T cell repertoires in COVID-19 (dated by TCRdb to 2020 to 2022). About the study as a whole: Samples covering the acute and convalescent phases of COVID-19 were provided by collaborators in the United States, Italy and Spain. Where available, HLA class I and class II types were obtained from metadata supplied by the sample provider rather than from assay-based typing. Nearly every sample came with metadata listing a de-identified subject ID, COVID-19 status, age in years and sex. The repertoires were made available in a free public database intended to serve as a resource for research on the immune response to SARS-CoV-2. Samples were obtained from the ongoing ImmuneRACE study (first 160 participants) and from 1,254 subjects provided by 6 global collaborators. The material from the prospective study consisted of cDNA or gDNA derived from T cells, B-cell-depleted T cells, or PBMCs. The dataset comprised deeply sampled blood TCRbeta repertoires from subjects exposed to, actively infected with, or recovered from COVID-19. Beyond this particular receptor, the publication reports: Clinical and demographic metadata were provided uncurated, with the amount varying by source and participant.

The immunoSEQ Assay, a bias-controlled multiplex PCR, was used to amplify TCRbeta CDR3 regions from genomic DNA. The source study handled its data this way. Within the assay, amplification of reference gene primers was used to estimate how many nucleated cells each sample contained. Sequence reads were collapsed and filtered to measure the absolute abundance of every unique TCRbeta CDR3 rearrangement. Productive Simpson clonality was computed per sample as the square root of Simpson's diversity index over productive rearrangements. TCRdb mirrors the immuneACCESS table, restricted to in-frame sequences. Some clones are absent from its copies; in checked studies, under half trace to an unresolved V gene, and the reason for the others is unknown. V and J calls and clone size follow that table, whereas D and trimming were derived from the DNA. Within this sample are 130,000 or so clones, with roughly 90% of them counted one time only. Clones ranked in the top ten supply around 4.2% of the sample.

At one collaborating source in Seattle, patients were enrolled during active infection and were followed longitudinally through the course of disease. Collaborating institutions collected whole blood in K2EDTA tubes following their own protocols. For TCRbeta analysis, collaborators shipped samples as frozen whole blood, isolated PBMCs, or DNA extracted from either of those sample types. Sequenced material: peripheral blood. This clonotype was obtained from a man in his fifties or sixties with COVID-19, enrolled during active disease.

At the DNA level, the sequence is TGTGCCAGCAGTCGAACGGGGGGGTCCGGGGTCGCTGAAGCTTTCTTT. This yields the protein CASSRTGGSGVAEAFF. Recombination linked TRBV6-6 to TRBJ1-1, and perhaps TRBD1 as D gene, on 5 matching bases. V is reduced by 5 bases and J by 6 bases, leaving a spacing of 22 bases between them. According to the germline V gene (reference sequence), CDR1 reads MNHNY and CDR2 reads SVGAGI. From the cysteine through the phenylalanine, the CDR3 covers 16 amino acids. Kept here is only the CDR3 DNA, which spans 48 bases and is read in frame from base 1.